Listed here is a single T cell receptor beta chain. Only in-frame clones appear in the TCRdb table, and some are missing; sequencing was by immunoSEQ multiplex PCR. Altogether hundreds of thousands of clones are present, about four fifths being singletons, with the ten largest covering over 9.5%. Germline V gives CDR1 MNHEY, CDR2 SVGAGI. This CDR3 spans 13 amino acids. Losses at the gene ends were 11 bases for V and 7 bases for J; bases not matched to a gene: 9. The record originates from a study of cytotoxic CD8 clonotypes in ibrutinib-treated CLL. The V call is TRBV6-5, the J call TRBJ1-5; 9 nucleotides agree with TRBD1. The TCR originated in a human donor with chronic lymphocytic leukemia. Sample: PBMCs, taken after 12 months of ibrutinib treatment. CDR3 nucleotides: TGTGCCTCGCGACAGGGGGTAAGACAGCCCCAGCATTTT. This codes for CASRQGVRQPQHF.